This TCR beta chain is drawn from a study of blood T cell repertoires in COVID-19. Background on the study: Sites in the United States, Italy and Spain provided acute and convalescent COVID-19 samples. Nucleic acid was either cDNA or gDNA, and it came from T cells, B-cell-depleted T cells, or PBMCs.

The authors' processing: Nucleated cell number was recorded as an estimate derived from reference gene primer amplification. Some clones are missing from TCRdb's copy, which holds only in-frame ones; the method was immunoSEQ multiplex PCR. The D gene and trimming were derived from the DNA, and the V and J assignments and clone size from that table. This sample carries approximately 150,000 clones, around 85% of them seen once, and the ten largest clones take roughly 8.8%. While infection was still active, Seattle patients were enrolled and then followed longitudinally. V was pared by 4 bases and J by 2 bases, with 3 bases of the junction left unmatched. The CDR3 is 15 amino acids. CDR1 and CDR2 (germline): MGHDK, SYGVNS.

The chain is built from TRBV25-1 and TRBJ1-5; 9 bases agree with TRBD1. This TCR was recovered from a woman of 80 years or more with COVID-19, enrolled during active disease. Material: peripheral blood. The CDR3 sequence: CASSGQGVGNQPQHF. CDR3 sequence (DNA): TGTGCCAGCAGTGGACAGGGGGTCGGCAATCAGCCCCAGCATTTT.